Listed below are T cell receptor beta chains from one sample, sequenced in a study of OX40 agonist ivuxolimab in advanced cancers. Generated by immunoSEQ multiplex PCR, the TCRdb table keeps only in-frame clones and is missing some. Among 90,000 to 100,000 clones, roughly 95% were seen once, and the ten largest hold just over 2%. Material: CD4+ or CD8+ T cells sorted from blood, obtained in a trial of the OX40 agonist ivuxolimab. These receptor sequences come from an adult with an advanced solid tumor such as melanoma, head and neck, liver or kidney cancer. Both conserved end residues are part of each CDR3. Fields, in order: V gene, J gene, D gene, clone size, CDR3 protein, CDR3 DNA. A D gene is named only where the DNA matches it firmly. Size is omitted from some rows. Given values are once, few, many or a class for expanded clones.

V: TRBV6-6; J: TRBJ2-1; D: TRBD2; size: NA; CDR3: CASSYLLAGPQFF; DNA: TGTGCCAGCAGTTACTTACTAGCGGGCCCACAGTTCTTC
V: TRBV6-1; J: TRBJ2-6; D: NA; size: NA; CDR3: CASSEEGRMISGANVLTF; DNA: TGTGCCAGCAGTGAAGAAGGCCGTATGATCTCTGGGGCCAACGTCCTGACTTTC
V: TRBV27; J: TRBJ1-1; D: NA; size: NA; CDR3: CASSPRGTEAFF; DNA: TGTGCCAGCAGCCCCCGGGGGACTGAAGCTTTCTTT
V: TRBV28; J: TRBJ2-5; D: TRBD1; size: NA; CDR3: CASSPRWDRDQETQYF; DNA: TGTGCCAGCAGTCCACGGTGGGACAGGGATCAAGAGACCCAGTACTTC
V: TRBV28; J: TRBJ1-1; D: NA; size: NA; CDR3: CASSFMSTEAFF; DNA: TGTGCCAGCAGCTTCATGAGCACTGAAGCTTTCTTT
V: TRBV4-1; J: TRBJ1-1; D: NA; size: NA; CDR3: CASSQEVRTEAFF; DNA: TGCGCCAGCAGCCAAGAAGTGAGAACTGAAGCTTTCTTT
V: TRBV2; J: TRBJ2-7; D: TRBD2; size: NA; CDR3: CASSDIGASGTLKLYEQYF; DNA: TGTGCCAGCAGTGATATTGGGGCTAGCGGGACACTAAAACTCTACGAGCAGTACTTC
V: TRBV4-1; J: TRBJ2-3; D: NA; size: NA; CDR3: CASSPPGLNTDTQYF; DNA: TGCGCCAGCAGCCCCCCCGGACTGAACACAGATACGCAGTATTTT
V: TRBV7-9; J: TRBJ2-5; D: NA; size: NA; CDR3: CASSLTGEETQYF; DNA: TGTGCCAGCAGCCTCACTGGGGAAGAGACCCAGTACTTC
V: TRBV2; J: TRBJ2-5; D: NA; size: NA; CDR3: CASSDRTFGTQYF; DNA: TGTGCCAGCAGCGACCGAACCTTCGGGACCCAGTACTTC
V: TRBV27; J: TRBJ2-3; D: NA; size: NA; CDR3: CATQDRGTDTQYF; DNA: TGTGCCACTCAGGATAGGGGGACAGATACGCAGTATTTT
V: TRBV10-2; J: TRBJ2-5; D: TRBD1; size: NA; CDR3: CASSRGHGETQYF; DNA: TGCGCCAGCAGCAGGGGGCACGGAGAGACCCAGTACTTC
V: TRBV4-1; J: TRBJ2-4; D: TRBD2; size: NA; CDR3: CASSQDPSGDGNIQYF; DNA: TGCGCCAGCAGCCAAGATCCTAGCGGGGACGGAAACATTCAGTACTTC
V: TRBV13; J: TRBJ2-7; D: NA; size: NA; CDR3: CASSFSRRFEQYF; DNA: TGTGCCAGCAGCTTCTCCCGTAGGTTCGAGCAGTACTTC
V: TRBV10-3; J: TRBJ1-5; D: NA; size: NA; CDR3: CAIQDRAGQPQHF; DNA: TGTGCCATCCAAGATAGGGCCGGGCAGCCCCAGCATTTT
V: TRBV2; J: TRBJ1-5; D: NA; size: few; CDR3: CASSEVGGTQPQHF; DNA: TGTGCCAGCAGTGAAGTCGGGGGAACTCAGCCCCAGCATTTT
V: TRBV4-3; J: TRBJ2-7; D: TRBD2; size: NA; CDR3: CASSQDATSDSYEQYF; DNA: TGCGCCAGCAGCCAAGACGCCACTAGCGACTCCTACGAGCAGTACTTC
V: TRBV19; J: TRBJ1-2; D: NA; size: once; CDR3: CASSMGVMVDGYTF; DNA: TGTGCCAGTAGTATGGGGGTAATGGTCGATGGCTACACCTTC
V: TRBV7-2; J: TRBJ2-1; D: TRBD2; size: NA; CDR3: CASSLALATPYNEQFF; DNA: TGTGCCAGCAGCTTAGCACTAGCGACCCCCTACAATGAGCAGTTCTTC
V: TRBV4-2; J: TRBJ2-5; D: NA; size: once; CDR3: CASSQDTAQYF; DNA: TGTGCCAGCAGCCAAGATACCGCCCAGTACTTC
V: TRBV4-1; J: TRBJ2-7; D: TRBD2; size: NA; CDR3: CASSLREEVHEQYF; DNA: TGCGCCAGCAGCCTACGGGAGGAAGTCCACGAGCAGTACTTC
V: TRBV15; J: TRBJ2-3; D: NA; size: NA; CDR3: CATRAASPKTDTQYF; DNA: TGTGCCACCAGAGCCGCAAGCCCGAAGACAGATACGCAGTATTTT
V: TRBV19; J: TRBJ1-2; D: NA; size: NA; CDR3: CASSTSPYGYTF; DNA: TGTGCCAGTAGTACGTCCCCTTATGGCTACACCTTC
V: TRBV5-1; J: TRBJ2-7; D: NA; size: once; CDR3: CASSLYEQYF; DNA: TGCGCCAGCAGCCTCTACGAGCAGTACTTC
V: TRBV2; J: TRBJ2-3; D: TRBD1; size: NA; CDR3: CASTGQVTDTQYF; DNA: TGTGCCAGCACGGGACAGGTCACAGATACGCAGTATTTT
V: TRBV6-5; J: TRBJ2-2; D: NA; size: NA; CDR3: CASSLDTGELFF; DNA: TGTGCCAGCAGTTTAGACACCGGGGAGCTGTTTTTT
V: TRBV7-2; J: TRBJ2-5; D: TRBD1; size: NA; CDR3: CASSPGQGRETQYF; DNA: TGTGCCAGCAGCCCGGGACAGGGGAGAGAGACCCAGTACTTC
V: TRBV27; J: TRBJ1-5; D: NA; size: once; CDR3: CASSFGNQPQHF; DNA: TGTGCCAGCAGTTTTGGCAATCAGCCCCAGCATTTT
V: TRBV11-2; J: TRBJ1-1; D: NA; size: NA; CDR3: CASSLLSGVNTEAFF; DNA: TGTGCCAGCAGCTTATTGTCGGGAGTGAACACTGAAGCTTTCTTT
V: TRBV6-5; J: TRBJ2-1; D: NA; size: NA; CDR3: CASGWAPSHNEQFF; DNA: TGTGCCAGCGGGTGGGCACCGTCCCACAATGAGCAGTTCTTC
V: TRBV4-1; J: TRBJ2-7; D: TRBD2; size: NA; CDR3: CASSQEGLAGDYEQYF; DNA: TGCGCCAGCAGCCAAGAGGGACTAGCGGGAGACTACGAGCAGTACTTC
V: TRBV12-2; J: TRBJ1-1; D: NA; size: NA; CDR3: CASRLALLKGLVNTEAFF; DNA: TGTGCAAGTCGCTTAGCGCTGCTAAAGGGATTGGTGAACACTGAAGCTTTCTTT
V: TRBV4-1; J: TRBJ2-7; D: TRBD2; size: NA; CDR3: CASSQVIGTSSYEQYF; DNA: TGCGCCAGCAGCCAAGTTATTGGGACTAGCAGCTACGAGCAGTACTTC
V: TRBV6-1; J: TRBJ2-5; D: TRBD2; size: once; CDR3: CASSDRLAGTETQYF; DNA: TGTGCCAGCAGTGATCGACTAGCGGGAACGGAGACCCAGTACTTC
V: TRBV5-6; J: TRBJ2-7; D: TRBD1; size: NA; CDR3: CASSGDRGVYEQYF; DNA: TGTGCCAGCAGCGGGGACAGGGGTGTCTACGAGCAGTACTTC
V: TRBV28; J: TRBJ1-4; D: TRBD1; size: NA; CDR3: CASSGTTGGTNEKLFF; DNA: TGTGCCAGCAGCGGTACCACAGGGGGGACTAATGAAAAACTGTTTTTT
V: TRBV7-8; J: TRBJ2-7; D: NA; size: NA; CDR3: CASAIVPRDFSYEQYF; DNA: TGTGCCAGCGCTATAGTACCCAGGGATTTCTCCTACGAGCAGTACTTC